This T cell receptor beta chain was captured in a study of OX40 agonist ivuxolimab in advanced cancers. General study findings and limits: At 0.1 to 3.0 mg/kg and by week 6, CD4+ and CD8+ T cells in the blood had expanded clonally.

By sample share, this clone is medium-sized. Its antigen is undetermined. Researchers took blood at baseline, on cycle 4 day 1, and on cycle 7 day 1. V was clipped by 3 bases and J by 8 bases, with 10 bases between them. Germline V gene lookup returns CDR1 MDHEN and CDR2 SYDVKM. The CDR3 length is 12 residues. Using immunoSEQ multiplex PCR, the repertoire was profiled, and TCRdb retains in-frame clones only, with some absent. This table has some 81,000 clones, 65% to 90% appearing once. The chain has TRBV28 and TRBJ1-2; D is undetermined. This specimen consisted of CD4+ or CD8+ T cells sorted from blood, obtained in a trial of the OX40 agonist ivuxolimab. The TCR sequence derives from an adult with an advanced solid tumor such as melanoma, head and neck, liver or kidney cancer. The CDR3 sequence is CASSFENRGYTF. The CDR3 region has the DNA TGTGCCAGCAGTTTTGAGAACAGAGGCTACACCTTC.